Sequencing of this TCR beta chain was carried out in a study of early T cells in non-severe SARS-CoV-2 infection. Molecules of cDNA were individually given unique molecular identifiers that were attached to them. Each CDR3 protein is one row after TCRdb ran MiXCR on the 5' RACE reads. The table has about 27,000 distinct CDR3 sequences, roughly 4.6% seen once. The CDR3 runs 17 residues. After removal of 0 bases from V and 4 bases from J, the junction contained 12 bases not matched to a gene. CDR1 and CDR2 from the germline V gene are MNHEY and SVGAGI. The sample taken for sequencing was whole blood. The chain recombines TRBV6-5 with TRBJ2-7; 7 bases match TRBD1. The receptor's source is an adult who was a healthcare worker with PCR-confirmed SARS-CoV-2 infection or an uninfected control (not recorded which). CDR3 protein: CASSYSGRQGEWYEQYF. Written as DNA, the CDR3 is TGTGCCAGCAGTTACTCGGGGAGACAGGGAGAATGGTACGAGCAGTACTTC.